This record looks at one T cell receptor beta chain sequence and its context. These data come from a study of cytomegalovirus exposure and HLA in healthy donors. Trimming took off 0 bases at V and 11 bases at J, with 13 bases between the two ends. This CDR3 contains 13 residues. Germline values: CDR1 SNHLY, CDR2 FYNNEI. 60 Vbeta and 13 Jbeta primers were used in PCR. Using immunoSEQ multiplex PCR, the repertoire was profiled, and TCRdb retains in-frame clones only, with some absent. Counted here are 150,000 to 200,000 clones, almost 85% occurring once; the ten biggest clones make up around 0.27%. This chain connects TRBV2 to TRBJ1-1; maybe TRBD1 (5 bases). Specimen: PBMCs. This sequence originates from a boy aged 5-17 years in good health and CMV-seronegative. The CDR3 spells CASSEAQGGGAFF. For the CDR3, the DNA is TGTGCCAGCAGTGAAGCGCAGGGTGGGGGGGCTTTCTTT.